This T cell receptor beta chain was identified in a study of T cells in Graves' hyperthyroidism and ophthalmopathy. Graves' hyperthyroidism was deemed stable given no ophthalmopathy progression within 18 months. TCR beta CDR3 sequences were amplified from RNA transcripts. HTBI primers were used for first-round RT-PCR of the TCR CDR3. One entry per CDR3 protein, called by TCRdb with MiXCR from the multiplex PCR reads. Of more than 450,000 distinct CDR3 sequences in the sample, 14% were seen once. This clonotype has at least ten counts. Its antigen is still unknown. Study conclusions and caveats: Researchers found most expanded thyroid clonotypes above 0.001 in blood as well.

This receptor was taken from a woman in her forties with Graves' hyperthyroidism. The material sequenced was blood.

In DNA, the CDR3 is TGTGCCAGCAGTGAATCTGTGGCCAAAAACATTCAGTACTTC. It specifies CASSESVAKNIQYF. V is TRBV2 and J is TRBJ2-4; D gene unclear. V shed 2 bases and J shed 1 base, with 6 bases lying between them. CDR1 SNHLY and CDR2 FYNNEI come from the germline V gene. The CDR3 contains 14 residues.